This record looks at one T cell receptor (beta chain) sequence and its context. The data were taken from a study of blood T cell repertoires in COVID-19. Looking at the study overall: PBMCs, B-cell-depleted T cells, or T cells provided the cDNA or gDNA that made up the material.

Trimming took 2 bases from V and 4 from J; bases not matched to a gene: 6. The CDR3 runs to 15 residues. The V gene's germline CDR1 is MNHEY and CDR2 SMNVEV (reference sequence). Assay used: immunoSEQ multiplex PCR; TCRdb lists only in-frame clones, some missing. The sample includes 140,000 to 150,000 clones, roughly nine tenths seen only once; the top ten take over 4%. The sequenced sample consisted of PBMCs or T cells enriched from blood (not recorded which). The chain recombines TRBV27 with TRBJ2-7; 9 bases agree with TRBD2. The source of this sequence is a woman aged 40 to 49 who had been exposed to COVID-19. The CDR3, as DNA: TGTGCCAGCAGTTTAACGGCGGGAGGGCCGTACGAGCAGTACTTC. It yields the protein CASSLTAGGPYEQYF.